This T cell receptor (beta chain) originates from a study of identical twins (TCRdb year 2016). For the wider study: The study deep-sequenced TCR alpha and beta repertoires from monozygotic twins, unrelated adults of various ages and cord blood to test whether fetal clonotypes persist. To rule out contamination, replicate twin experiments were performed at different times with different library preparation protocols.

On this clonotype: Its antigen is unknown. Per-nucleotide qualities are absent, and no much larger clonotype sits a single base away.

All donors were healthy Caucasians. The study at large found these results: Because the same donors could not be followed over many years, conclusions were based on cross-sectional statistical analysis. In monozygotic twins, recombination models systematically underestimated out-of-frame TCR alpha sharing, but the models matched the sharing seen between unrelated individuals. Compared with coincidental sharing between unrelated individuals, out-of-frame TCR alpha sequences shared between twins showed an excess of sequences with low generation probability. Zero-insertion analyses could be partly confounded by invariant T cells such as MAIT and iNKT, though diverse VJ usage argued against such confounding for most clonotypes. In beta out-of-frame sequences, excess twin sharing was weaker, because having fewer shared sequences lowered the signal-to-noise ratio. Fewer insertions were carried by abundant cord blood beta clonotypes; a weaker similar trend was observed in young adult naive repertoires, while no such trend was observed in memory repertoires.

The CDR1 and CDR2 encoded by the germline V gene are MGHDK and SYGVNS. CDR3 length: 17 amino acids, cysteine to phenylalanine. The retained sequence is limited to the CDR3, 51 bases, with the frame set at the first base. Trimmed from V: 1 base; trimmed from J: 13 bases; junction bases lacking a gene match: 18. The library came from 5' RACE. Data came from an Illumina HiSeq 2000. A universal primer binding site was introduced by template switching, and a unique molecular identifier was present in the final cDNA, enabling accurate counting of TCR cDNA molecules. Specific primers in the conserved constant-segment region were used to synthesize first-strand cDNA for TCR alpha and beta chains. To control for contamination, every cDNA library carried two barcodes: a SMART-Mk sample barcode plus Illumina barcodes. TruSeq adapter sequences, together with Illumina sample barcodes, were added in two successive PCR steps. TCR alpha and beta cDNA libraries were sequenced on the Illumina HiSeq platform with custom primers. The original pipeline was this. Raw reads were processed with MiGEC to extract unique molecular identifiers, and MiXCR was used to determine CDR3 positions. Recombination models were inferred per individual with the repgenHMM and IGoR tools using an EM algorithm. The analysis of shared clonotypes was done with the tcR package in R, with sharing normalized by the product of cloneset sizes. Out-of-frame nonproductive sequences were analyzed to study raw recombination free of thymic and clonal selection effects. The raw public reads went through TCRdb reprocessing: fastp at Q25, MiXCR clone calling, in-frame beta chains kept. CDR3 protein sequences are deduplicated, and each keeps its most common genes and DNA. For this entry, the V and J calls and clone size follow TCRdb and not the study's own pipeline. The sample includes roughly 1,500,000 distinct CDR3 sequences, with less than 40% observed a single time. 0.27% of the sample is taken by the ten largest.

The chain joins TRBV25-1 to TRBJ2-1; TRBD2 fits 8 bases in the junction. Sequencing input: cord blood. The receptor was derived from a newborn girl in good health. The CDR3 amino acid sequence is: CASSELGTGGPQETQFF. The DNA sequence is given as TGTGCCAGCAGTGAATTAGGAACGGGAGGGCCCCAAGAGACCCAGTTCTTC. The full variable domain, completed from the reference TRBV25-1 and TRBJ2-1 proteins outside the CDR3, reads EADIYQTPRYLVIGTGKKITLECSQTMGHDKMYWYQQDPGMELHLIHYSYGVNSTEKGDLSSESTVSRIRTEHFPLTLESARPSHTSQYLCASSELGTGGPQETQFFGPGTRLTVL.